This paragraph covers one T cell receptor beta chain sequence. Its antigen remains unknown. A CD45RO/CCR7/CD25/CD127/CD95/CD27 panel sorted naive, central memory, regulatory and stem cell-like memory CD4+ cells. Sorted populations were all over 95% pure. The data are from a study of beta chain features in type 1 diabetes. Study-level information: Healthy donors and patients showed comparable age, gender and cell yields.

Reverse transcribing all isolated RNA meant expressed TCRB transcripts were sequenced. The data were produced by immunoSEQ multiplex PCR, yet TCRdb's version contains in-frame clones alone and is incomplete. The profile shows 150,000 to 200,000 clones, roughly 9% of them singletons. The study, taken as a whole, reports: There was a possibility that cDNA sequencing over-represented cells with high TCR expression. Type 1 diabetes patients showed a moderate but significant shortening of TCRB CDR3s in all four CD4+ subsets.

Per the germline V gene, CDR1 is SGHAT and CDR2 is FQNNGV. The CDR3 contains 15 residues. The V end lost 4 bases, the J end lost 5 bases, and 15 bases lay between the germline ends. The rearrangement links TRBV11-2 to TRBJ2-1; D is uncertain. What was sequenced was central memory CD4+ T cells from blood. This TCR was recovered from a woman aged 25 to 39 with type 1 diabetes. This CDR3 reads CASSSRLERNNEQFF. In DNA, the CDR3 is TGTGCCAGCAGCTCCAGGCTGGAACGGAACAATGAGCAGTTCTTC.